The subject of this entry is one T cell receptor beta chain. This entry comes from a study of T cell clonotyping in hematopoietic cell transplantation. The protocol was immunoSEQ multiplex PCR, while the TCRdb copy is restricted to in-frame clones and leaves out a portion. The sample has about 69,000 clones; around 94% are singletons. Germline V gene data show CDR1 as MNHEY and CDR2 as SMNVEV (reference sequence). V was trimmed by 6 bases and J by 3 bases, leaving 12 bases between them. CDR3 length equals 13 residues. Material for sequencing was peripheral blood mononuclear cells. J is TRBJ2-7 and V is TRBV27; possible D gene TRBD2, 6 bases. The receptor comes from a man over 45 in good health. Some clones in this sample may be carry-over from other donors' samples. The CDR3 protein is CASSPGEVYEQYF. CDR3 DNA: TGTGCCAGCAGCCCCGGGGAGGTCTACGAGCAGTACTTC.